The sequence of this T cell receptor beta chain was determined in a study of patients with pleural tuberculosis. TCRdb reanalysed the reads using MiXCR and keeps one entry per CDR3 protein. This sample has about 50,000 distinct CDR3 sequences, with about 6.8% found just once. Germline assignment: CDR1 SQVTM and CDR2 ANQGSEA. The CDR3 covers 12 residues. As concerns this clonotype: A read error may produce the germline difference seen at one junction end.

The genes are TRBV29-1 and TRBJ2-3; 7 nucleotides match TRBD1. The TCR sequence derives from a human donor with pleural tuberculosis. The CDR3 region is CSAGTVTNTQYF. The CDR3 coding sequence is TGCAGCGCTGGGACAGTCACAAATACGCAGTATTTT.